Shown below are 16 T cell receptor beta chains from a single sample sequenced in a study of monozygotic twins with inflammatory bowel disease. TCRdb reprocessed the 5' RACE reads and stores each CDR3 protein as one record, lacking DNA. Here the sample table reports roughly 200,000 distinct CDR3 sequences. Sequencing was performed on blood. The receptors here all came from a human donor with ulcerative colitis or Crohn's disease, or a healthy co-twin of an affected twin (not recorded which).

The chain carries TRBV7-3 and TRBJ2-3. CDR3 size: 13 residues. Germline lookup yields CDR1 SGHTA and CDR2 FQGTGA. This chain's CDR3 is CASSLGALDTQYF.

J is TRBJ1-4 and V is TRBV5-6; without DNA, the TCRdb call of TRBD1 cannot be checked. The CDR3 length is 18 residues. The germline V gene encodes CDR1 SGHDT and CDR2 YYEEEE. The CDR3 is CASSPGGTGGSTNEKLFF.

The chain uses TRBV20-1 and TRBJ2-3; the D gene TCRdb calls, TRBD2, cannot be checked with no DNA. CDR1 DFQATT and CDR2 SNEGSKA come from the germline V gene (reference sequence). The CDR3 loop spans 15 amino acids. The CDR3 protein is CSARDRRGLVDTQYF.

This chain uses TRBV12-3 or TRBV12-4 with TRBJ1-4. This CDR3 has 14 amino acids. The CDR3: CASSLYRANEKLFF.

CDR3 sequence reads: CSASSRRDTQYF. This chain links TRBV29-1 with TRBJ2-3; TCRdb calls TRBD2, which cannot be checked without DNA. This CDR3 contains 12 residues. Germline values: CDR1 SQVTM, CDR2 ANQGSEA.

The V call is TRBV21-1, the J call TRBJ1-1; the TCRdb call, TRBD1, lacks DNA for checking. TRBV21-1 is shown as a pseudogene. The CDR3 is made up of 16 amino acids. The CDR3 reads CASSYKGKGMNTEAFF.

The J gene is TRBJ1-6, the V gene TRBV12-3 or TRBV12-4; TCRdb's D call, TRBD1, is unchecked because there is no DNA. The CDR3 consists of 20 residues. This CDR3 is CASSFDPGQGLPRYNSPLHF.

The rearrangement joins TRBV9 to TRBJ2-5; TCRdb indicates TRBD1, and absent DNA this call remains unverified. CDR1 is SGDLS and CDR2 is YYNGEE in the germline V gene. The CDR3 sequence is 14 residues long. This CDR3 is CASSWAGTQETQYF.

CDR3 region: CASSQDWGRAEAFF. The J gene is TRBJ1-1, the V gene TRBV14; absent DNA, TCRdb's TRBD1 call cannot be checked. This CDR3 has 14 amino acids. Per the germline V gene, CDR1 is SGHDN and CDR2 is FVKESK. Full variable domain (remainder filled in from reference TRBV14 and TRBJ1-1): EAGVTQFPSHSVIEKGQTVTLRCDPISGHDNLYWYRRVMGKEIKFLLHFVKESKQDESGMPNNRFLAERTGGTYSTLKVQPAELEDSGVYFCASSQDWGRAEAFFGQGTRLTVV.

This chain joins TRBV7-6 and TRBJ2-5; with no DNA, the TCRdb D assignment of TRBD1 cannot be verified. Germline V gene lookup returns CDR1 SGHVS and CDR2 FNYEAQ. This CDR3 contains 13 residues. The CDR3 here is CATGWGGRETQYF.

The CDR3: CASSYPGPQNEQFF. This chain links TRBV5-1 with TRBJ2-1; TCRdb's assignment of TRBD1 cannot be checked, as there is no DNA. Per the germline V gene, CDR1 is SGHRS and CDR2 is YFSETQ. CDR3 length equals 14 residues.

This chain uses TRBV11-2 with TRBJ1-4. The CDR3 covers 17 residues. Germline loops: CDR1 SGHAT, CDR2 FQNNGV. The CDR3 reads CASSLEFGRGEDEKLFF.

V is TRBV7-2 and J is TRBJ1-3. This CDR3 spans 15 amino acids. Germline lookup yields CDR1 SGHTA and CDR2 FQGNSA. CDR3 sequence: CASSPSGRSGNTIYF.

The rearrangement joins TRBV5-4 to TRBJ2-1. The germline gives CDR1 SGHNT, CDR2 YYREEE (reference sequence). The CDR3 spans 14 residues. CDR3 protein: CASVSDLSYNEQFF.

This rearrangement joins TRBV18 to TRBJ1-3; lacking DNA, the TRBD1 call made by TCRdb goes unchecked. Germline V gene lookup returns CDR1 KGHSH and CDR2 LQKENI. The CDR3 is 17 residues long. The CDR3: CASSPPGQGTSGNTIYF.

This chain joins TRBV20-1 and TRBJ2-5; the TCRdb call, TRBD1, lacks DNA for checking. Germline values: CDR1 DFQATT, CDR2 SNEGSKA (reference sequence). This CDR3 region has 16 residues. This chain's CDR3 is CSAISPSGQAQETQYF.